Below are 27 T cell receptor beta chains sequenced from a single sample in a study of ipilimumab plus nivolumab after autologous stem cell transplantation. Sequencing used immunoSEQ multiplex PCR; TCRdb keeps in-frame clones, though not all of them. Of fewer than 30,000 clones in the sample, about 86% were seen once. The sample in question was PBMCs, obtained in a trial of ipilimumab plus nivolumab as post-transplant consolidation. These receptors were obtained from a male donor with diffuse large B-cell lymphoma.

This clone showed up just once. The rearrangement uses TRBV18 and TRBJ2-3; 7 nucleotides align to TRBD2. The length of the CDR3 is 15 residues. Trimming removed 3 bases from V and 1 base from J; junction bases left unmatched: 4. Germline V gives CDR1 KGHSH, CDR2 LQKENI. The CDR3 coding sequence is TGTGCCAGCTCACCCCCTGCGGGGGGCACAGATACGCAGTATTTT. Its translation: CASSPPAGGTDTQYF.

The gene calls are TRBV7-8 and TRBJ1-2; no firm D call. This CDR3 contains 14 residues. The V end was cut by 1 base, the J end by 2 bases, with 8 bases between. The germline V gene has CDR1 SGHVS and CDR2 FQNEAQ. In nucleotides, the CDR3 is TGTGCCAGCAGCTTAGAAGAAACCAACTATGGCTACACCTTC. Protein: CASSLEETNYGYTF.

This rearrangement joins TRBV21-1 to TRBJ2-7; the table gives TRBD2 as D, unverified against the DNA. TRBV21-1 is recorded as a pseudogene. This CDR3 has 15 residues. The DNA of the CDR3 is TGTGCCAGCAGCAAGGGGGGGATCCTTAGGTACGAGCAGTACTTC. It specifies CASSKGGILRYEQYF.

The chain recombines TRBV19 with TRBJ2-3; 10 bases align to TRBD2. Germline V gene data show CDR1 as LNHDA and CDR2 as SQIVND (reference sequence). The V segment lost 7 bases and the J segment 1 base; nucleotides outside the gene matches: 5. This CDR3 region has 15 residues. CDR3 sequence (DNA): TGTGCCAGTACCGAGCGGGGGGGACGCACAGATACGCAGTATTTT. Translated: CASTERGGRTDTQYF.

On this clone itself: Sequence at one end of the junction differs from germline and may be a read error. The chain has TRBV7-7 and TRBJ2-7, with D perhaps given as TRBD1 or TRBD2 (5 bases each). The germline V gene has CDR1 SSHAT and CDR2 FNYEAQ (reference sequence). CDR3 size: 14 residues. The CDR3 protein is CASSLGTESYEQYF. CDR3 DNA: TGTGCTAGCAGCCTAGGGACGGAGTCCTACGAGCAGTACTTC.

The chain links TRBV6-6 to TRBJ2-3; D remains ambiguous. The CDR3 spans 16 residues. Germline lookup yields CDR1 MNHNY and CDR2 SVGAGI (reference sequence). V lost 7 bases and J 0 bases, leaving 17 bases between the germline ends. The CDR3 DNA sequence: TGTGCCAGCACCCCAAGGGCAGCGACTAGCACAGATACGCAGTATTTT. Translated, it gives CASTPRAATSTDTQYF.

The chain links TRBV19 to TRBJ2-7; D may be TRBD1 (5 bases). Trimming removed 5 bases from V and 1 base from J, with 15 bases in between. Germline CDR1 is LNHDA and CDR2 is SQIVND (reference sequence). The CDR3 spans 15 residues. The CDR3 nucleotides are TGTGCCAGTAGTGCAGAGAGCCAGGGATCCTACGAGCAGTACTTC. Protein: CASSAESQGSYEQYF.

The chain has TRBV6-4 and TRBJ2-1; TRBD1 matches at 9 bases. The trim removed 2 bases at V and 8 bases at J, leaving 10 bases unmatched. This CDR3 comprises 16 residues. CDR1 is MRHNA, CDR2 SNTAGT, per germline. This CDR3 is CASSDKRDRVRDEQFF. The CDR3 DNA sequence: TGTGCCAGCAGTGACAAAAGGGACAGGGTTCGGGATGAGCAGTTCTTC.

This clone was counted once. The V gene is TRBV19, the J gene TRBJ1-1; 8 bases fit TRBD1. Germline-derived CDR1 and CDR2 are LNHDA and SQIVND (reference sequence). CDR3 length: 16 amino acids. Trimming at V came to 7 bases and at J to 2 bases, leaving 12 bases not matched to a gene. The DNA of the CDR3 is TGTGCCAGTAAGTGGACGGGAACAGGGGGTAACACTGAAGCTTTCTTT. Translation: CASKWTGTGGNTEAFF. Full variable domain (remainder filled in from reference TRBV19 and TRBJ1-1): DGGITQSPKYLFRKEGQNVTLSCEQNLNHDAMYWYRQDPGQGLRLIYYSQIVNDFQKGDIAEGYSVSREKKESFPLTVTSAQKNPTAFYLCASKWTGTGGNTEAFFGQGTRLTVV.

V is TRBV11-2 and J is TRBJ2-7; possible D gene TRBD2, 6 bases. The CDR3 loop spans 14 amino acids. V was cut by 1 base and J by 2 bases, with 9 bases left in between. Germline lookup yields CDR1 SGHAT and CDR2 FQNNGV. The CDR3 is CASSLGTTAYEQYF. The CDR3 DNA sequence: TGTGCCAGCAGCTTAGGGACTACAGCCTACGAGCAGTACTTC.

The genes are TRBV6-1 and TRBJ2-5, with D hard to call. CDR3 length: 14 residues. Germline lookup yields CDR1 MNHNS and CDR2 SASEGT. The germline V and J ends were trimmed by 2 bases and 3 bases, with 10 bases remaining between them. CDR3 in amino acids: CASSELGNKETQYF. The DNA for the CDR3 is TGTGCCAGCAGTGAATTGGGAAACAAAGAGACCCAGTACTTC.

V gene TRBV6-5 combines with J gene TRBJ2-7; a possible D gene is TRBD2 (6 bases). The CDR3 contains 15 residues. From germline, CDR1 is MNHEY and CDR2 SVGAGI. The V and J ends lost 2 bases and 0 bases respectively, with 11 bases between them. The CDR3 nucleotides are TGTGCCAGCAGTTACGGGCGGGGTTTCTCCTACGAGCAGTACTTC. Translating it yields CASSYGRGFSYEQYF.

CDR3 sequence reads: CASSSQGRSYNSPLHF. The CDR3 bases are TGTGCCAGCAGTTCACAGGGCCGCTCCTATAATTCACCCCTCCACTTT. This chain uses TRBV7-2 with TRBJ1-6, with D possibly being TRBD1 (6 bases). The V gene's germline CDR1 is SGHTA and CDR2 FQGNSA. This CDR3 region has 16 residues. The V gene lost 6 bases and the J gene lost 0 bases, with 12 bases spanning the gap.

The genes are TRBV6-1 and TRBJ2-1; 7 bases align to TRBD2. The germline V gene has CDR1 MNHNS and CDR2 SASEGT. The CDR3 extends over 13 amino acids. J gave up 0 bases and V 10 bases, and 3 bases lay outside the gene matches. Written as DNA, the CDR3 is TGTGCCACGGGGGGTCGCTCCTACAATGAGCAGTTCTTC. Amino acid sequence: CATGGRSYNEQFF.

The CDR3 is CASSFGVPNSGNTIYF. DNA for the CDR3: TGTGCCAGCAGCTTCGGGGTACCCAACTCTGGAAACACCATATATTTT. This sequence joins TRBV7-2 and TRBJ1-3; D unresolved. Trimming removed 3 bases from V and 0 bases from J, with 12 bases in between. This CDR3 is 16 amino acids long. Germline V gene sequence: CDR1 SGHTA, CDR2 FQGNSA.

This clone was recorded only once. The genes are TRBV19 and TRBJ1-4, with D perhaps matching TRBD1 (5 bases). The CDR3 sequence is 15 residues long. V was clipped by 8 bases and J by 6 bases, with 19 bases between them. In germline, CDR1 is LNHDA, CDR2 SQIVND (reference sequence). The CDR3 DNA follows: TGTGCCAGTCGCCGGGGGTCGCGCTGGGATGAAAAACTGTTTTTT. It codes for CASRRGSRWDEKLFF.

The table lists this clone with a count of one. The V gene is TRBV19, the J gene TRBJ1-1; D not certain. The germline gives CDR1 LNHDA, CDR2 SQIVND (reference sequence). V lost 7 bases and J 0 bases, leaving 15 bases between the germline ends. The CDR3 runs 15 residues. The CDR3: CASNGIENMNTEAFF. As DNA, the CDR3 is TGTGCCAGTAACGGAATCGAAAACATGAACACTGAAGCTTTCTTT.

The J gene is TRBJ2-3, the V gene TRBV6-5; TRBD1 might be the D (6 bases). CDR1 is MNHEY, CDR2 SVGAGI, per germline. CDR3 size: 14 residues. The V end was cut by 6 bases, the J end by 0 bases, with 10 bases between. The CDR3 protein is CASRQGSSTDTQYF. The CDR3 bases are TGTGCCAGCAGACAGGGTTCAAGCACAGATACGCAGTATTTT.

This clone appeared once. V and J are TRBV15 and TRBJ1-2, with D perhaps TRBD1 (6 bases). CDR1 is LNHNV, CDR2 YYDKDF, per germline (reference sequence). With 0 bases removed from V and 7 bases from J, the gap between germline ends came to 18 bases. This CDR3 region has 16 residues. CDR3 bases: TGTGCCACCAGCAGAGATGATGAAGGGGGGGCTTTTGGCTACACCTTC. Residues: CATSRDDEGGAFGYTF.

V is TRBV30 and J is TRBJ1-1; no clear D. The CDR3 spans 15 residues. Germline assignment: CDR1 GTSNPN and CDR2 SVGIG (reference sequence). The V end lost 4 bases, the J end lost 0 bases, and 15 bases lay between the germline ends. The CDR3 sequence: CAWNKAEGMNTEAFF. As DNA, the CDR3 is TGTGCCTGGAACAAAGCCGAGGGAATGAACACTGAAGCTTTCTTT.

The gene calls are TRBV15 and TRBJ2-7; 9 bases agree with TRBD1. From germline, CDR1 is LNHNV and CDR2 YYDKDF (reference sequence). The V and J ends lost 4 bases and 2 bases, in that order; junction bases with no gene match: 9. The CDR3 totals 16 residues. CDR3 sequence (DNA): TGTGCCACCAGCAACCACGGGACAGGGCTGACCTACGAGCAGTACTTC. It specifies CATSNHGTGLTYEQYF.

V usage is TRBV4-3 and J usage is TRBJ2-2; 7 bases agree with TRBD2. Germline V gene sequence: CDR1 LGHNA, CDR2 YSLEER. Trimming at V came to 0 bases and at J to 5 bases, leaving 9 bases not matched to a gene. The CDR3 runs to 17 residues. The CDR3 DNA sequence: TGCGCCAGCAGCCAAGATTCGGGGGGAGGAAGAACCGGGGAGCTGTTTTTT. It is translated as CASSQDSGGGRTGELFF.

J is TRBJ2-7 and V is TRBV18; TRBD1 aligns across 9 bases. Trimming cost V 5 bases and J 0 bases; bases outside gene matches: 8. Germline CDR1 KGHSH, CDR2 LQKENI. CDR3 length: 16 amino acids. CDR3 loop: CASSGGTGLSSYEQYF. The DNA for the CDR3 is TGTGCCAGCTCAGGGGGGACAGGGCTGAGCTCCTACGAGCAGTACTTC.

This rearrangement joins TRBV5-4 to TRBJ2-3, with TRBD1 identical over 11 bases. This CDR3 has 16 amino acids. V lost 4 bases to trimming and J lost 0 bases; unmatched junction nucleotides: 4. Germline values: CDR1 SGHNT, CDR2 YYREEE (reference sequence). For the CDR3, the DNA is TGTGCCAGCAGCGGACAGGGGGCAACTAGCACAGATACGCAGTATTTT. Amino acid sequence: CASSGQGATSTDTQYF.

This clone was observed once. The chain joins TRBV5-4 to TRBJ2-5; 8 bases are a match to TRBD2. This CDR3 has 15 amino acids. V trimming: 1 base; J trimming: 1 base; junction bases outside the gene matches: 3. The germline V gene encodes CDR1 SGHNT and CDR2 YYREEE (reference sequence). The chain's CDR3 is CASSLRTSTQETQYF. The DNA for the CDR3 is TGTGCCAGCAGCTTGAGGACTAGCACCCAAGAGACCCAGTACTTC.

The V call is TRBV11-3, the J call TRBJ2-3; 7 nucleotides agree with TRBD2. This CDR3 is 15 amino acids long. Unmatched junction bases numbered 9, after V lost 4 bases and J lost 5 bases. CDR1 and CDR2 from the germline V gene are SGHNT and YENEEA. CDR3 region: CASSSGGSSQDTQYF. CDR3 nucleotides: TGTGCCAGCAGCTCCGGGGGGTCTTCCCAAGATACGCAGTATTTT.

This chain links TRBV21-1 with TRBJ1-1; TRBD1 reflects the table's D call only, with no check against the DNA. TRBV21-1 is shown as a pseudogene. The CDR3 consists of 17 residues. CDR3 nucleotide sequence: TGTGCCAGCAGTCTTAAAACTCCGGGACAGGGATGGACTGAAGCTTTCTTT. Its translation: CASSLKTPGQGWTEAFF.